Presented here are 16 T cell receptor beta chains from one specimen sequenced in a study of blood T cells in healthy people across ages. Using a J-beta primer mix together with a sample-barcoded 5' primer, a second PCR was run for 7 to 11 cycles. MiXCR, applied by TCRdb to the 5' RACE reads, yields one record per CDR3 protein. The repertoire holds approximately 730,000 distinct CDR3 sequences, with roughly 47% as singletons. Sequenced material: blood. These receptors were obtained from an older woman in good health.

Concerning this clonotype itself: This clone may be a read error of a much larger clone one base away. The rearrangement joins TRBV20-1 to TRBJ2-5; perhaps TRBD2 as D (5 bases). Germline CDR1 and CDR2: DFQATT and SNEGSKA (reference sequence). The CDR3 is made up of 13 amino acids. Trimming removed 5 bases from V and 1 base from J, with 11 bases in between. In DNA, the CDR3 is TGCAGTGCTGACCCAGAGGGCCAAGAGACCCAGTACTTC. Encoded protein: CSADPEGQETQYF.

This clonotype was counted a few times. The chain recombines TRBV11-2 with TRBJ1-1; TRBD1 might be the D (6 bases). Trimming removed 5 bases from V and 2 bases from J, with 12 bases in between. CDR3 size: 14 residues. CDR1 is SGHAT and CDR2 is FQNNGV in the germline V gene. The CDR3 loop reads CASSKGQINTEAFF. CDR3 coding DNA: TGTGCCAGCAGCAAAGGACAGATAAACACTGAAGCTTTCTTT. Drawing the rest from reference TRBV11-2 and TRBJ1-1, the complete variable domain is EAGVAQSPRYKIIEKRQSVAFWCNPISGHATLYWYQQILGQGPKLLIQFQNNGVVDDSQLPKDRFSAERLKGVDSTLKIQPAKLEDSAVYLCASSKGQINTEAFFGQGTRLTVV.

J is TRBJ1-2 and V is TRBV27, with TRBD1 matching over 7 bases. This CDR3 comprises 15 residues. The trim removed 9 bases at V and 4 bases at J, leaving 14 bases unmatched. Germline CDR1 reads MNHEY; CDR2 reads SMNVEV (reference sequence). The CDR3 sequence: CASYDPGQRTYGYTF. The CDR3 region has the DNA TGTGCCAGTTATGACCCGGGACAGAGGACCTATGGCTACACCTTC.

The V call is TRBV30, the J call TRBJ2-5; 11 bases line up with TRBD1. The better agreement between TRBJ2-7 and the DNA end casts doubt on the J call. Germline CDR1 and CDR2: GTSNPN and SVGIG (reference sequence). This CDR3 contains 14 residues. CDR3 nucleotides: TGTGCCTGGAGCGGACAGGGGGCATCCTACGAGCAGTACTTC. Its translation is CAWSGQGASYEQYF.

This sequence joins TRBV5-1 and TRBJ2-7; no clear D gene. Germline assignment: CDR1 SGHRS and CDR2 YFSETQ. Between the trimmed V and J ends, which lost 2 bases and 1 base, there was a span of 10 bases. The CDR3 is 14 residues long. The DNA for the CDR3 is TGCGCCAGCAGCTTCGCGACGGAGTCCTACGAGCAGTACTTC. The encoded protein is CASSFATESYEQYF.

This clonotype was counted a few times. The chain carries TRBV27 and TRBJ2-1; 8 nucleotides match TRBD1. With V trimmed by 5 bases and J by 8 bases, 8 bases remained unmatched. Germline V lookup: CDR1 MNHEY, CDR2 SMNVEV (reference sequence). This CDR3 has 14 amino acids. The CDR3 DNA follows: TGTGCCAGCAGTCCTTCGACAGGGGCAGATGAGCAGTTCTTC. Translated, it gives CASSPSTGADEQFF.

V usage is TRBV20-1 and J usage is TRBJ1-5; a possible D gene is TRBD1 (5 bases). The germline V gene has CDR1 DFQATT and CDR2 SNEGSKA (reference sequence). Trimming left V 6 bases short and J 2 bases short, with 14 bases between. CDR3 length: 14 amino acids. CDR3 in amino acids: CSAARGRGNQPQHF. CDR3 nucleotide sequence: TGCAGTGCAGCTCGGGGACGCGGCAATCAGCCCCAGCATTTT.

CDR3 sequence: CATRDTNTEAFF. CDR3 sequence (DNA): TGTGCCACCAGGGACACGAACACTGAAGCTTTCTTT. The chain carries TRBV24-1 and TRBJ1-1; tentative D call: TRBD1 (5 bases). Trimming cost V 7 bases and J 1 base, with 6 bases left between them. CDR1 is KGHDR and CDR2 is SFDVKD in the germline V gene. This CDR3 is built from 12 residues.

As concerns this clonotype: This may come from a read error, since a much larger clone is one base off. The chain combines TRBV12-3 or TRBV12-4 with TRBJ2-5; no reliable D call. The J call may be faulty, since TRBJ2-1 better matches the DNA end. There are 15 residues in the CDR3. In DNA, the CDR3 is TGTGCCAGCAGTTCCCCTGGAGCGTTCCAAGAGACCCAGTTCTTC. Protein: CASSSPGAFQETQFF.

This chain links TRBV20-1 with TRBJ2-5, with D unresolved. CDR1 is DFQATT and CDR2 is SNEGSKA in the germline V gene (reference sequence). There are 13 residues in the CDR3. V lost 3 bases and J lost 11, with 19 bases in between. The CDR3 reads CSASAATFPWQYF. CDR3 in DNA: TGCAGTGCTAGTGCAGCGACGTTCCCTTGGCAGTACTTC.

This clonotype was counted between two and nine times. The rearrangement links TRBV10-3 to TRBJ1-6, with TRBD1 as a possible D gene (5 bases). Germline CDR1 ENHRY, CDR2 SYGVKD. The V end was cut by 5 bases, the J end by 0 bases, with 20 bases between. The CDR3 loop spans 19 amino acids. The CDR3 region has the DNA TGTGCCATCAGTACAACGGAAGGACACCAGAGCTCCTATAATTCACCCCTCCACTTT. Protein: CAISTTEGHQSSYNSPLHF.

The chain couples TRBV7-2 to TRBJ2-7; 11 nucleotides align to TRBD2. V trimming: 5 bases; J trimming: 5 bases; junction bases outside the gene matches: 11. Germline CDR1 SGHTA, CDR2 FQGNSA. The CDR3 runs to 16 residues. The CDR3 bases are TGTGCCAGCAGCGCAAGGACACTAGCGGGAGTGAACGAGCAGTACTTC. It is translated as CASSARTLAGVNEQYF.

Details on this clonotype: An end of the junction differs from the germline gene, which may be a read error. This sequence joins TRBV29-1 and TRBJ1-5, with 9 bases aligning to TRBD1. The CDR3 contains 15 residues. Germline CDR1 and CDR2: SQVTM and ANQGSEA. The CDR3 DNA follows: TGCAGCGTTCAAGACGGGACAGGGATTAATCAGCCCCAGCATTTT. Protein sequence: CSVQDGTGINQPQHF.

With regard to this clonotype: The germline gene is not matched at one end of the junction; a read error may be the cause. This chain joins TRBV12-3 or TRBV12-4 and TRBJ1-2; D unclear. The CDR3 has 13 residues. The CDR3 bases are TGTGCCAGCAGCCCGGCTAAAAACTATGGCTGCACCTTC. It is translated as CASSPAKNYGCTF.

Many counts were recorded for this clonotype. CDR3 bases: TGTGCCAGCAGCCCGGGGACACACGACACCGGGGAGCTGTTTTTT. This gives the protein CASSPGTHDTGELFF. This chain connects TRBV9 to TRBJ2-2; TRBD1 is a possible D gene (6 bases). The CDR3 has 15 residues. Germline values: CDR1 SGDLS, CDR2 YYNGEE. V was pared by 4 bases and J by 3 bases, with 13 bases between.

This clonotype was found a few times. V and J are TRBV4-1 and TRBJ2-1; no clear D gene. With the DNA end fitting TRBJ2-7 better, the J assignment may be wrong. Germline-derived CDR1 and CDR2 are MGHRA and YSYEKL. This CDR3 has 13 residues. CDR3 sequence (DNA): TGCGCCAGCAGCCCCCAGATCGACAATGAGCAGTACTTC. This translates into CASSPQIDNEQYF.